The present TCR beta chain was sequenced within a study of blood T cell repertoires in COVID-19. Clones were sequenced by immunoSEQ multiplex PCR, and TCRdb holds only the in-frame ones, with some missing. The table has about 140,000 clones, under 85% seen once. The CDR3 is 15 residues long. Germline values: CDR1 DFQATT, CDR2 SNEGSKA (reference sequence). V dropped 3 bases and J dropped 0 bases, with 14 bases sitting between them. This clone was seen a few times. The sequenced sample was peripheral blood. The TCR comes from a woman of 80 years or more in a cohort sampled during active or convalescent COVID-19. The chain carries TRBV20-1 and TRBJ1-1; no clear D. CDR3 nucleotides: TGCAGTGCTAGTGGCGCAGGTGCGATGAACACTGAAGCTTTCTTT. Its translation is CSASGAGAMNTEAFF.